A single sample gave rise to the 20 T cell receptor beta chains below, sequenced in a study of cytomegalovirus exposure and HLA in healthy donors (dated by TCRdb to the late 2010s). Libraries were prepared through the immunoSEQ multiplex PCR assay. For the multiplex PCR, a mixture combining 60 forward primers for TCR Vbeta segments and 13 reverse primers for TCR Jbeta segments was used. Sourced from immuneACCESS, this table was stored by TCRdb with only in-frame sequences that have V and J called. A share of the clones is absent; for the studies checked, an unresolved V gene accounts for under half, and the remainder has no known explanation. This sample's table has entries for 150,000 to 200,000 clones. The biggest ten clones account for roughly 1.3% of the sample. The sequencing sample was made of PBMCs. These receptors were collected from a woman aged 55 to 70 in good health and CMV-seronegative.

This sequence joins TRBV9 and TRBJ2-5; maybe TRBD2 (5 bases). Germline V gene sequence: CDR1 SGDLS, CDR2 YYNGEE. The V end was cut by 4 bases, the J end by 7 bases, with 14 bases between. The CDR3 loop spans 13 amino acids. The CDR3, as DNA: TGTGCCAGCAGCCAAGAGGGAAGAGGGACCCAGTACTTC. Amino acids: CASSQEGRGTQYF.

The chain recombines TRBV5-1 with TRBJ1-2; D not resolved. V was cut by 0 bases and J by 4 bases, with 16 bases left in between. The V gene's germline CDR1 is SGHRS and CDR2 YFSETQ. This CDR3 is built from 16 residues. CDR3 DNA: TGCGCCAGCAGCTTGGCTGTGCAGGCAACATCCTATGGCTACACCTTC. Encoded protein: CASSLAVQATSYGYTF.

The V and J genes are TRBV16 and TRBJ2-5; D is undetermined. This CDR3 comprises 13 residues. CDR1 and CDR2 from the germline V gene are KGHSY and FQNENV. The germline V and J ends were trimmed by 2 bases and 2 bases, with 6 bases remaining between them. The CDR3 loop is CASSQRVQETQYF. The CDR3 DNA is TGTGCCAGCAGCCAACGGGTTCAAGAGACCCAGTACTTC.

CDR3 DNA: TGTGCCAGCAGCTTAGGGGGAGGCGTGGGCTACGAGCAGTACTTC. Protein: CASSLGGGVGYEQYF. V is TRBV7-6 and J is TRBJ2-7; weak D call: TRBD2 (6 bases). The CDR3 sequence is 15 residues long. Per the germline V gene, CDR1 is SGHVS and CDR2 is FNYEAQ. The germline V and J ends were trimmed by 1 base and 3 bases, with 13 bases remaining between them.

The rearrangement links TRBV5-1 to TRBJ1-1; TRBD1 matches 8 bases. The CDR3 is 13 residues long. The germline CDR1 and CDR2 sequences are SGHRS and YFSETQ. The V segment lost 4 bases and the J segment 3 bases; nucleotides outside the gene matches: 2. The CDR3 DNA follows: TGCGCCAGCAGCCCGACAGGGGACACTGAAGCTTTCTTT. Translating gives CASSPTGDTEAFF. Full variable domain (remainder filled in from reference TRBV5-1 and TRBJ1-1): KAGVTQTPRYLIKTRGQQVTLSCSPISGHRSVSWYQQTPGQGLQFLFEYFSETQRNKGNFPGRFSGRQFSNSRSEMNVSTLELGDSALYLCASSPTGDTEAFFGQGTRLTVV.

The chain couples TRBV6-5 to TRBJ2-1, with a tentative D call TRBD1 (7 bases). This CDR3 region has 13 residues. The V and J ends lost 6 bases and 5 bases respectively, with 11 bases between them. Germline V CDR1 and CDR2: MNHEY, SVGAGI. The CDR3 DNA reads TGTGCCAGCAGCCCCAGGGGGGACAATGAGCAGTTCTTC. Translated: CASSPRGDNEQFF.

The rearrangement joins TRBV5-1 to TRBJ2-6; TRBD1 matches at 9 bases. CDR3 length: 18 amino acids. The germline CDR1 and CDR2 sequences are SGHRS and YFSETQ. The V segment lost 4 bases and the J segment 2 bases; nucleotides outside the gene matches: 10. CDR3 protein: CASSLTGGMEAGANVLTF. The CDR3 bases are TGCGCCAGCAGCCTGACAGGGGGTATGGAGGCTGGGGCCAACGTCCTGACTTTC.

The gene calls are TRBV18 and TRBJ2-5; 10 positions agree with TRBD2. The CDR3 runs to 15 residues. V lost 4 bases to trimming and J lost 4 bases; unmatched junction nucleotides: 6. Germline assignment: CDR1 KGHSH and CDR2 LQKENI. CDR3 nucleotides: TGTGCCAGCTCACGAGGATTAGCGGGAGGAGAGACCCAGTACTTC. Translation: CASSRGLAGGETQYF.

The chain recombines TRBV29-1 with TRBJ2-7; TRBD1 agrees at 7 bases. The CDR3 runs to 11 residues. CDR1 and CDR2 (germline): SQVTM, ANQGSEA. V lost 6 bases to trimming and J lost 4 bases; unmatched junction nucleotides: 3. This CDR3 is CSVSTGYEQYF. In nucleotides, the CDR3 is TGCAGCGTCTCGACAGGGTACGAGCAGTACTTC.

V gene TRBV5-1 combines with J gene TRBJ1-4; 10 bases agree with TRBD1. CDR1 and CDR2 (germline): SGHRS, YFSETQ. This CDR3 has 16 residues. V shed 4 bases, J shed 7 bases, and the junction held 10 bases outside the gene matches. The CDR3 reads CASSPSGTGESEKLFF. DNA of the CDR3: TGCGCCAGCAGCCCCTCCGGGACAGGGGAATCTGAAAAACTGTTTTTT.

V gene TRBV5-1 combines with J gene TRBJ2-1; 7 nucleotides match TRBD2. Germline CDR1 SGHRS, CDR2 YFSETQ. V was clipped by 2 bases and J by 0 bases; unmatched bases: 2. The CDR3 totals 15 residues. CDR3 sequence: CASSFGGGSYNEQFF. In DNA, the CDR3 is TGCGCCAGCAGCTTTGGGGGGGGCTCCTACAATGAGCAGTTCTTC.

The chain uses TRBV7-9 and TRBJ2-2; 10 bases line up with TRBD1. The CDR3 is made up of 16 amino acids. Germline-derived CDR1 and CDR2 are SEHNR and FQNEAQ (reference sequence). The V gene end was trimmed by 3 bases and the J gene end by 6 bases; junction bases not matched to a gene: 7. The CDR3 here is CASSFPTGGYPGELFF. CDR3 coding DNA: TGTGCCAGCAGCTTCCCGACAGGGGGCTACCCCGGGGAGCTGTTTTTT.

This sequence joins TRBV4-1 and TRBJ2-2; TRBD2 matches 7 bases. V lost 0 bases, J lost 5 bases, and 9 bases stayed unmatched. The CDR3 contains 17 residues. Germline V gives CDR1 MGHRA, CDR2 YSYEKL. CDR3 coding DNA: TGCGCCAGCAGCCAAGAAGGGGAGGGTTGGAAGACCGGGGAGCTGTTTTTT. Residues: CASSQEGEGWKTGELFF.

V and J are TRBV7-3 and TRBJ2-2; 7 bases align to TRBD2. The CDR3 length is 13 residues. Trimming cost V 5 bases and J 4 bases; bases outside gene matches: 1. The V gene's germline CDR1 is SGHTA and CDR2 FQGTGA. The CDR3: CASSGGSTGELFF. DNA for the CDR3: TGTGCCAGCAGCGGCGGGAGCACCGGGGAGCTGTTTTTT.

The V and J genes are TRBV11-2 and TRBJ1-3, with D unresolved. CDR1 and CDR2 from the germline V gene are SGHAT and FQNNGV. V lost 0 bases and J 0 bases, leaving 6 bases between the germline ends. This CDR3 comprises 15 residues. The chain's CDR3 is CASSLDSYSGNTIYF. CDR3 in DNA: TGTGCCAGCAGCTTAGATTCCTACTCTGGAAACACCATATATTTT.

The chain combines TRBV19 with TRBJ2-2; TRBD1 matches at 9 bases. The CDR3 contains 16 residues. Germline CDR1 reads LNHDA; CDR2 reads SQIVND (reference sequence). V was pared by 6 bases and J by 2 bases, with 7 bases of the junction left unmatched. The CDR3 loop reads CASRPRDRANTGELFF. The CDR3 DNA sequence: TGTGCCAGTAGACCTCGGGACAGGGCTAACACCGGGGAGCTGTTTTTT. The full variable domain, rest sourced from reference TRBV19 and TRBJ2-2, is DGGITQSPKYLFRKEGQNVTLSCEQNLNHDAMYWYRQDPGQGLRLIYYSQIVNDFQKGDIAEGYSVSREKKESFPLTVTSAQKNPTAFYLCASRPRDRANTGELFFGEGSRLTVL.

CDR3: CASSRSSGEGEKLFF. In DNA form, the CDR3 reads TGTGCCAGCAGCCGGTCCTCAGGGGAAGGGGAAAAACTGTTTTTT. V gene TRBV7-9 combines with J gene TRBJ1-4; D is possibly TRBD1 (6 bases). Looked up from germline, CDR1 is SEHNR and CDR2 is FQNEAQ (reference sequence). Trimming shortened V by 5 bases and J by 8 bases, and 18 bases separated the two germline ends. The CDR3 has 15 amino acids.

This chain links TRBV15 with TRBJ2-2, with 8 bases that match TRBD2. The CDR3 has 17 residues. The V gene's germline CDR1 is LNHNV and CDR2 YYDKDF (reference sequence). Trimming took 1 base from V and 5 from J; bases not matched to a gene: 9. The CDR3, as DNA: TGTGCCACCAGCAGAGGTCTAGCGGGCCCAGGAACCGGGGAGCTGTTTTTT. Translated, it gives CATSRGLAGPGTGELFF. Using reference TRBV15 and TRBJ2-2 for the parts outside the CDR3, the full variable domain is DAMVIQNPRYQVTQFGKPVTLSCSQTLNHNVMYWYQQKSSQAPKLLFHYYDKDFNNEADTPDNFQSRRPNTSFCFLDIRSPGLGDTAMYLCATSRGLAGPGTGELFFGEGSRLTVL.

The J gene is TRBJ2-1, the V gene TRBV9, with TRBD2 matching 12 bases. This CDR3 has 18 residues. Trimming took 1 base from V and 5 from J; bases not matched to a gene: 10. Germline lookup yields CDR1 SGDLS and CDR2 YYNGEE. Written as DNA, the CDR3 is TGTGCCAGCAGCGTAACGAGGACTAGCGGGACGCTCAACAATGAGCAGTTCTTC. Translating it yields CASSVTRTSGTLNNEQFF. Based on the CDR3 plus reference TRBV9 and TRBJ2-1, the full variable domain is DSGVTQTPKHLITATGQRVTLRCSPRSGDLSVYWYQQSLDQGLQFLIQYYNGEERAKGNILERFSAQQFPDLHSELNLSSLELGDSALYFCASSVTRTSGTLNNEQFFGPGTRLTVL.

Concerning this clone: Mismatch with germline at one junction end may stem from a read error. The sample holds other DNA sequences that translate to the same CDR3. The chain is built from TRBV30 and TRBJ1-5; D gene uncertain. The CDR3 has 14 residues. The germline gives CDR1 GTSNPN, CDR2 SVGIG (reference sequence). The CDR3 DNA reads TGCGCCTGGAGTACTGACACGCTCAATCAGCCCCAGCATTTT. Amino acids: CAWSTDTLNQPQHF.